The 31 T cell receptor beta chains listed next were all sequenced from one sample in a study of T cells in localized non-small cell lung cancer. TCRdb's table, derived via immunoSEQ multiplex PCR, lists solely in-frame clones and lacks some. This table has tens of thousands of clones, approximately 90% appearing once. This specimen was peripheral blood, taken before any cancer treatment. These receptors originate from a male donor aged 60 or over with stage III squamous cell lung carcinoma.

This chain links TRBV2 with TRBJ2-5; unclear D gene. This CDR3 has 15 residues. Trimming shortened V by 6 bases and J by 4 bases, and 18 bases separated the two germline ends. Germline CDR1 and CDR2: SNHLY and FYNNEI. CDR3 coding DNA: TGTGCCAGCAGCCCCGGCAGTGAGATTTTAGAGACCCAGTACTTC. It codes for CASSPGSEILETQYF.

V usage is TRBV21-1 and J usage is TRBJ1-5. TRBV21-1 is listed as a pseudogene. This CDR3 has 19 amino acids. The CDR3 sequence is CASSSWDGGVPRGNQPQHF. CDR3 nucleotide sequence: TGTGCCAGCAGCTCTTGGGACGGAGGAGTACCCCGGGGCAATCAGCCCCAGCATTTT.

In nucleotides, the CDR3 is TGTGCCAGCAGCCAAGAACTAGCGGGGGGCACAGATACGCAGTATTTT. Translated: CASSQELAGGTDTQYF. The chain carries TRBV4-2 and TRBJ2-3; TRBD2 matches at 11 bases. The CDR3 runs to 16 residues. Germline V gene sequence: CDR1 LGHNA, CDR2 YNFKEQ. The V gene end was trimmed by 0 bases and the J gene end by 1 base; junction bases not matched to a gene: 0.

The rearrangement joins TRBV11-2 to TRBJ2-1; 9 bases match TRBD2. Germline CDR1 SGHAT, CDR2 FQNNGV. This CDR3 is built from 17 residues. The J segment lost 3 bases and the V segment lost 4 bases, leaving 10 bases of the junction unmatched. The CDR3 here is CASSSFGRGGFYNEQFF. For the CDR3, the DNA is TGTGCCAGCAGCTCCTTTGGGCGGGGGGGCTTCTACAATGAGCAGTTCTTC.

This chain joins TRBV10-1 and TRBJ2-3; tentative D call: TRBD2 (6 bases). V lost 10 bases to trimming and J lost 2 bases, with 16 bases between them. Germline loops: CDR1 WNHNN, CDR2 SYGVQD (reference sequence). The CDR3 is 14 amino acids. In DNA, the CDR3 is TGCGCCAACCCCGAGGGGACTTACACAGATACGCAGTATTTT. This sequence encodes CANPEGTYTDTQYF.

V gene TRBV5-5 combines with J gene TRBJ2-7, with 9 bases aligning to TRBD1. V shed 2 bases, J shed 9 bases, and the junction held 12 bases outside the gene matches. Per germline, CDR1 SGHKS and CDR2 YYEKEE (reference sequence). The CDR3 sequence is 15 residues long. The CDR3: CASSFRGTGQLWQYF. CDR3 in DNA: TGTGCCAGCAGCTTTCGCGGGACAGGGCAATTATGGCAGTACTTC. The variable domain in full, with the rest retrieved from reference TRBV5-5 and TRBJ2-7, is DAGVTQSPTHLIKTRGQQVTLRCSPISGHKSVSWYQQVLGQGPQFIFQYYEKEERGRGNFPDRFSARQFPNYSSELNVNALLLGDSALYLCASSFRGTGQLWQYFGPGTRLTVT.

CDR3 in amino acids: CASSESAGPETNYGYTF. CDR3 sequence (DNA): TGTGCCAGCAGTGAATCGGCAGGACCTGAAACTAACTATGGCTACACCTTC. The chain links TRBV25-1 to TRBJ1-2; D ambiguous. Trimming removed 1 base from V and 0 bases from J, with 15 bases in between. This CDR3 region has 17 residues. Germline V gives CDR1 MGHDK, CDR2 SYGVNS.

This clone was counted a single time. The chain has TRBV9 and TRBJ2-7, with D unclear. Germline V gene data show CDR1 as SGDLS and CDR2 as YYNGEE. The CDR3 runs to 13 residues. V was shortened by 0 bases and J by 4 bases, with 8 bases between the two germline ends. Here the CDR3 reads CASSVGRDYEQYF. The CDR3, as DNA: TGTGCCAGCAGCGTAGGAAGGGATTACGAGCAGTACTTC.

CDR3 loop: CASRRSRGSLFNQPQHF. CDR3 coding DNA: TGTGCCAGCAGGAGATCCAGGGGCAGCTTATTCAATCAGCCCCAGCATTTT. The J gene is TRBJ1-5, the V gene TRBV2, with D perhaps TRBD1 (6 bases). The germline gives CDR1 SNHLY, CDR2 FYNNEI. V lost 6 bases and J 3 bases, leaving 21 bases between the germline ends. The CDR3 length is 17 residues.

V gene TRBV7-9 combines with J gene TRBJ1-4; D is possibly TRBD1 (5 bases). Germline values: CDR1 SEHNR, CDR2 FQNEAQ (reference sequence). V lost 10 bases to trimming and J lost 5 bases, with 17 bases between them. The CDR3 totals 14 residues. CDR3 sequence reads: CATSRDVPNEKLFF. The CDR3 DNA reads TGTGCCACAAGTCGGGACGTCCCGAATGAAAAACTGTTTTTT. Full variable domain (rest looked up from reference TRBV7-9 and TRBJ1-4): DTGVSQNPRHKITKRGQNVTFRCDPISEHNRLYWYRQTLGQGPEFLTYFQNEAQLEKSRLLSDRFSAERPKGSFSTLEIQRTEQGDSAMYLCATSRDVPNEKLFFGSGTQLSVL.

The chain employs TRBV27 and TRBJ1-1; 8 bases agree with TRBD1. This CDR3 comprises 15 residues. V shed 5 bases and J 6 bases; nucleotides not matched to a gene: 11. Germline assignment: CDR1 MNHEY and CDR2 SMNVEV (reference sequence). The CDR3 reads CASSKGQARLSEAFF. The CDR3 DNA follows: TGTGCCAGCAGTAAGGGACAGGCCCGATTGTCTGAAGCTTTCTTT.

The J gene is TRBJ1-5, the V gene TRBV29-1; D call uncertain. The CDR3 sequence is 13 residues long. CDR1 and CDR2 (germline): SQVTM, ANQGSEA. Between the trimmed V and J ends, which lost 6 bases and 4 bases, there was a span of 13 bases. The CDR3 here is CSVVTDGNQPQHF. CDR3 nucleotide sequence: TGCAGCGTGGTGACGGACGGAAATCAGCCCCAGCATTTT.

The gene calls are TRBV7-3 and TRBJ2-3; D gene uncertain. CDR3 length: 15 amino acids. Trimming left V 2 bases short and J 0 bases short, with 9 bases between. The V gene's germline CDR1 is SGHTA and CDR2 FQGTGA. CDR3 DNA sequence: TGTGCCAGCAGCTTATGGAAATCTAGCACAGATACGCAGTATTTT. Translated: CASSLWKSSTDTQYF.

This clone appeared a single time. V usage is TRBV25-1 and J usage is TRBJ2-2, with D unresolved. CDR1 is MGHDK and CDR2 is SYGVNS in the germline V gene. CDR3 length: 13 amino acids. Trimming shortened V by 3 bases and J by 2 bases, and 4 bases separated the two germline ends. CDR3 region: CASSDTNTGELFF. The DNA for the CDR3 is TGTGCCAGCAGTGACACCAACACCGGGGAGCTGTTTTTT.

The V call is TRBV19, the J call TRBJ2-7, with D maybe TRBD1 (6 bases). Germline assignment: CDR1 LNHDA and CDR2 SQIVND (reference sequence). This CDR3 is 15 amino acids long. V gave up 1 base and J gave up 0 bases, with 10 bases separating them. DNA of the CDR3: TGTGCCAGTAGTATAGGGGCAGGGGCCTCCTACGAGCAGTACTTC. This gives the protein CASSIGAGASYEQYF.

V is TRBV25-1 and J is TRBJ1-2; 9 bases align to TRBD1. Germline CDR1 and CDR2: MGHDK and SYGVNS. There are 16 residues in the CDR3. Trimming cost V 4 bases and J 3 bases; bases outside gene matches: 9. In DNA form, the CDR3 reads TGTGCCAGCAGTGCAGGGACAGGGCCTTCCTACTATGGCTACACCTTC. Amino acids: CASSAGTGPSYYGYTF.

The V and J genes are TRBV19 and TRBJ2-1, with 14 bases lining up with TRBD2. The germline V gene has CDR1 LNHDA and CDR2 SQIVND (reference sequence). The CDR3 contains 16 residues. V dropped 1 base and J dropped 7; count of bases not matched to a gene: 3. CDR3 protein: CASSIVGTSGRNEQFF. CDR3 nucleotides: TGTGCCAGTAGTATAGTGGGGACTAGCGGGAGAAATGAGCAGTTCTTC.

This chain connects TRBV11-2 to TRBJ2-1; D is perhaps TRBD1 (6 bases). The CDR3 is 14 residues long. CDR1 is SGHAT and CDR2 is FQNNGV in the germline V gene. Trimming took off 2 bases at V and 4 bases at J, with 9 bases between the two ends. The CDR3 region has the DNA TGTGCCAGCAGCTTATATGGACAGTACAATGAGCAGTTCTTC. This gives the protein CASSLYGQYNEQFF.

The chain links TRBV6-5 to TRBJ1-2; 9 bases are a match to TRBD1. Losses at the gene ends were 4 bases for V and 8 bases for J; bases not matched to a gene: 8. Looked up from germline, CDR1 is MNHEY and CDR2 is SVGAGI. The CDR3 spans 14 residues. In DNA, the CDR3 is TGTGCCAGCAGTTTGACAGGACAGGGGCTCGGCTACACCTTC. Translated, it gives CASSLTGQGLGYTF.

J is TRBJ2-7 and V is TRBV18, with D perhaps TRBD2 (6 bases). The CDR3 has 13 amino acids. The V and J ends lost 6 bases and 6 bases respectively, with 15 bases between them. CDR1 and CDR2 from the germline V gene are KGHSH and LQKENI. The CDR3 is CASSIVAAGEQYF. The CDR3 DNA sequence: TGTGCCAGCTCCATAGTAGCGGCCGGCGAGCAGTACTTC.

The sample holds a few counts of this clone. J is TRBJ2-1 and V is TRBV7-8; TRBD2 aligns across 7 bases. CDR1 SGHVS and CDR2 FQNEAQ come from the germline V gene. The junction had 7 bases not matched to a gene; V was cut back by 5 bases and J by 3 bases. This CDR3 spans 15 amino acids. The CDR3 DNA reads TGTGCCAGCAGCACTACTAGCGCCCACTACAATGAGCAGTTCTTC. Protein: CASSTTSAHYNEQFF. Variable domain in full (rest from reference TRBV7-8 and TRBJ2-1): GAGVSQSPRYKVAKRGQDVALRCDPISGHVSLFWYQQALGQGPEFLTYFQNEAQLDKSGLPSDRFFAERPEGSVSTLKIQRTQQEDSAVYLCASSTTSAHYNEQFFGPGTRLTVL.

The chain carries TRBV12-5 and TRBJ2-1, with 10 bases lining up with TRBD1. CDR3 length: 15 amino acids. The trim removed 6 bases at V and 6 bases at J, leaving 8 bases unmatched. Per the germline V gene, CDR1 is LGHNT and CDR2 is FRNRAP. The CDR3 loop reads CASGATGGVVNEQFF. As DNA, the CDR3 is TGTGCTAGTGGGGCGACAGGGGGCGTAGTCAATGAGCAGTTCTTC. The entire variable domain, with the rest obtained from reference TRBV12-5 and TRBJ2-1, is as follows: DARVTQTPRHKVTEMGQEVTMRCQPILGHNTVFWYRQTMMQGLELLAYFRNRAPLDDSGMPKDRFSAEMPDATLATLKIQPSEPRDSAVYFCASGATGGVVNEQFFGPGTRLTVL.

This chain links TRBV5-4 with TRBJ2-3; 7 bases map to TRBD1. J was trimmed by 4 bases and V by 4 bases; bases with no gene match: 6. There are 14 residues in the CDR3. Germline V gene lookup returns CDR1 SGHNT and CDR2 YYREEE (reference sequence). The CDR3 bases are TGTGCCAGCAGCCACAGGGGAAATTCAGATACGCAGTATTTT. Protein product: CASSHRGNSDTQYF.

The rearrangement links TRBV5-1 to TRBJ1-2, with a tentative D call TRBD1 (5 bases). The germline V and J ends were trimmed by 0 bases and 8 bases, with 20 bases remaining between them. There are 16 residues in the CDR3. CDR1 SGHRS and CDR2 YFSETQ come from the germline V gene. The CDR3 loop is CASSLGGAVLAGGYTF. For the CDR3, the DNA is TGCGCCAGCAGCTTGGGTGGGGCGGTTCTTGCTGGGGGCTACACCTTC.

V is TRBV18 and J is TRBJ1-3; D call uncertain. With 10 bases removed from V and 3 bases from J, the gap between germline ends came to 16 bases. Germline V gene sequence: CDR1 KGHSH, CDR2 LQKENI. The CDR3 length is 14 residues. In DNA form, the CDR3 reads TGTGCCAACGCTCGGGAGGGCTTTGGAAACACCATATATTTT. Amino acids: CANAREGFGNTIYF.

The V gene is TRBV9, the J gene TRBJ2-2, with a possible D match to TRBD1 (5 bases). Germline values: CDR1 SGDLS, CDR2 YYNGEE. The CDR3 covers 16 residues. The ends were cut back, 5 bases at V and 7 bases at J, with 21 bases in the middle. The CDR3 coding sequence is TGTGCCAGCAGTCATAAGCCGGGCCGACAGAGCGGGGAGCTGTTTTTT. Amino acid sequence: CASSHKPGRQSGELFF.

CDR3 region: CASSVDKGMGGTEAFF. The CDR3 DNA sequence: TGTGCCAGCAGCGTAGATAAGGGGATGGGCGGCACTGAAGCTTTCTTT. The chain joins TRBV9 to TRBJ1-1, with D possibly being TRBD1 (5 bases). Germline values: CDR1 SGDLS, CDR2 YYNGEE. The V gene lost 0 bases and the J gene lost 4 bases, with 16 bases spanning the gap. The CDR3 loop spans 16 amino acids.

The CDR3: CASSHSRELVNRDFTEAFF. The CDR3 DNA reads TGTGCCAGCAGCCATTCTCGAGAACTAGTTAACAGGGACTTCACTGAAGCTTTCTTT. The rearrangement links TRBV4-2 to TRBJ1-1; D might be TRBD1 (6 bases). The CDR3 runs to 19 residues. Germline V gives CDR1 LGHNA, CDR2 YNFKEQ. The germline V and J ends were trimmed by 3 bases and 4 bases, with 27 bases remaining between them.

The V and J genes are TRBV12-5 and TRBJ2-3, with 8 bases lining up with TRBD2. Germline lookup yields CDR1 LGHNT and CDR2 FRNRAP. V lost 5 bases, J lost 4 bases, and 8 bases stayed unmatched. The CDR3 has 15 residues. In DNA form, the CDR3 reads TGTGCTAGTGGTGGGATAGCGGGACGCCCAGATACGCAGTATTTT. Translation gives CASGGIAGRPDTQYF.

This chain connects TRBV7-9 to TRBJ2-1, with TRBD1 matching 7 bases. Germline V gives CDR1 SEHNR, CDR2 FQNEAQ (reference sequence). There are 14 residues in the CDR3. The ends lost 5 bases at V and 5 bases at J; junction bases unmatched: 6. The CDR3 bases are TGTGCCAGCAGCACTGGGACAGACAACAATGAGCAGTTCTTC. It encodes CASSTGTDNNEQFF.

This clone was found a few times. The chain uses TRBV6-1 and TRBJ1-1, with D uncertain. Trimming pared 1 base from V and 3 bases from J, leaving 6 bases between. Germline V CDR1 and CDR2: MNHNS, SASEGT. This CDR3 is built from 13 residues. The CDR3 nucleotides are TGTGCCAGCAGTGAAGTATTGGACACTGAAGCTTTCTTT. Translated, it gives CASSEVLDTEAFF.